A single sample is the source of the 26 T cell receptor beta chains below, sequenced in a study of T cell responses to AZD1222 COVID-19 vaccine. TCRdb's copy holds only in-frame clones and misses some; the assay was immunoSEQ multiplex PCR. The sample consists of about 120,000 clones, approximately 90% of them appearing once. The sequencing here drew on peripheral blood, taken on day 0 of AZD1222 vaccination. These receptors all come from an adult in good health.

The CDR3 DNA reads TGTGCCAGCAGCCGGGGTCTAGCGGATCTCACAGATACGCAGTATTTT. Amino acids: CASSRGLADLTDTQYF. This chain links TRBV14 with TRBJ2-3; TRBD2 matches at 7 bases. Germline values: CDR1 SGHDN, CDR2 FVKESK. The CDR3 is made up of 16 amino acids. Losses at the gene ends were 4 bases for V and 2 bases for J; bases not matched to a gene: 9.

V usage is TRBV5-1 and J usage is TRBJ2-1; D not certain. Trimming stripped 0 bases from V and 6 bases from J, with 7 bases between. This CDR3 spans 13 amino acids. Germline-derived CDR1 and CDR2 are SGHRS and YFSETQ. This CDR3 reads CASSLGSSNEQFF. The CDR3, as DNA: TGCGCCAGCAGCTTGGGTAGCTCCAATGAGCAGTTCTTC.

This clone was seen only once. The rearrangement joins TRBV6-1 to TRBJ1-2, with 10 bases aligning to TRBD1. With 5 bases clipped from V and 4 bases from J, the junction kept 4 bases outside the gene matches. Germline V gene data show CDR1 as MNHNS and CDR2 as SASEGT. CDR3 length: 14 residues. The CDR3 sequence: CASSPGQGGYGYTF. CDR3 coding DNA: TGTGCCAGCAGTCCCGGACAGGGGGGCTATGGCTACACCTTC.

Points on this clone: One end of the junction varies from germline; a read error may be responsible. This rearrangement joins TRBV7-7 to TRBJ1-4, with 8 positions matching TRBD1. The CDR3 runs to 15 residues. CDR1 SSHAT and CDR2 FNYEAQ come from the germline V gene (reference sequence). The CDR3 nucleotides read TGTGCTAGCAGCGTGGGACAGGACCAAAATGAAAAACTGTTTTTT. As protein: CASSVGQDQNEKLFF.

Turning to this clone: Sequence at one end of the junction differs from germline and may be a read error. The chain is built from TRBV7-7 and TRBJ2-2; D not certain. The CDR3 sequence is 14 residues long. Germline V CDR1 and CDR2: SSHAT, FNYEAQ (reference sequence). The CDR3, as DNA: TGTGCTAGCAGCTTTTCTGCGAACACCGGGGAGCTGTTTTTT. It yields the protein CASSFSANTGELFF.

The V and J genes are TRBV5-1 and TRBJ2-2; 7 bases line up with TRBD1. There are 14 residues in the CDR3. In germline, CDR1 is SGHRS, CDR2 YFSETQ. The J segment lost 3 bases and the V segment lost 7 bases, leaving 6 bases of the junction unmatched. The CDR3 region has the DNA TGCGCCAGCTCGCAGGGACAGTACACCGGGGAGCTGTTTTTT. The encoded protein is CASSQGQYTGELFF.

The CDR3 DNA reads TGTGCCAGTAGTACCTTCTACTCCGGGACAGGGGGAGGCGAGACCCAGTACTTC. It codes for CASSTFYSGTGGGETQYF. This sequence joins TRBV19 and TRBJ2-5; TRBD1 aligns across 11 bases. The germline CDR1 and CDR2 sequences are LNHDA and SQIVND (reference sequence). The length of the CDR3 is 18 residues. The J segment lost 5 bases and the V segment lost 4 bases, leaving 15 bases of the junction unmatched.

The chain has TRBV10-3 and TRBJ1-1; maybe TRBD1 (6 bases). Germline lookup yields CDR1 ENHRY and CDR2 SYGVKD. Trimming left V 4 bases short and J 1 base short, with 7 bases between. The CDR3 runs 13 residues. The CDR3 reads CAISVTGNTEAFF. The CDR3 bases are TGTGCCATCAGTGTGACAGGGAACACTGAAGCTTTCTTT.

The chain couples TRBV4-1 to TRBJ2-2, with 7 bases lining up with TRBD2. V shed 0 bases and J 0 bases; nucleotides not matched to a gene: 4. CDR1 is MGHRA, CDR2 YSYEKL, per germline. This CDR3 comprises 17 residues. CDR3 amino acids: CASSQEASGANTGELFF. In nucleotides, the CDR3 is TGCGCCAGCAGCCAAGAAGCCAGCGGGGCGAACACCGGGGAGCTGTTTTTT.

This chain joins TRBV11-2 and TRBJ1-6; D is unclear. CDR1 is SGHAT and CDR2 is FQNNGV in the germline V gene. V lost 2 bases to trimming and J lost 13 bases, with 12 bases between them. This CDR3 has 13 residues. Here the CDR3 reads CASSLTQLLPLHF. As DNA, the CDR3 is TGTGCCAGCAGCTTAACGCAACTATTGCCCCTCCACTTT.

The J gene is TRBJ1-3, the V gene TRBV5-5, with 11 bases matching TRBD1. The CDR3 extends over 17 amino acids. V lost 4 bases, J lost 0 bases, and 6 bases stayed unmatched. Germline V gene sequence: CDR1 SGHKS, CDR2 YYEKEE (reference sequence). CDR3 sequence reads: CASSGGQGGPSGNTIYF. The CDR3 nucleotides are TGTGCCAGCAGCGGGGGACAGGGGGGACCCTCTGGAAACACCATATATTTT.

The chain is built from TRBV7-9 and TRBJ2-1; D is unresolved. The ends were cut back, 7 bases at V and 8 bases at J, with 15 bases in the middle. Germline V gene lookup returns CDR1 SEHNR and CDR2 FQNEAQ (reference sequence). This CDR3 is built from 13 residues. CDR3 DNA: TGTGCCAGCACGGACCCCCAGGTGGATGAGCAGTTCTTC. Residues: CASTDPQVDEQFF.

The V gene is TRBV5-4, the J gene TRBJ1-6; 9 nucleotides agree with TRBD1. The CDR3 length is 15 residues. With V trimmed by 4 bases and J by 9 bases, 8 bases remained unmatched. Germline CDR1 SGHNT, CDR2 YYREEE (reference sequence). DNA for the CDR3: TGTGCCAGCAGCAAGAGGGACAGGGTGGTTTCACCCCTCCACTTT. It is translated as CASSKRDRVVSPLHF. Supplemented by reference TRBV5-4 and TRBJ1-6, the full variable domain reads ETGVTQSPTHLIKTRGQQVTLRCSSQSGHNTVSWYQQALGQGPQFIFQYYREEENGRGNFPPRFSGLQFPNYSSELNVNALELDDSALYLCASSKRDRVVSPLHFGNGTRLTVT.

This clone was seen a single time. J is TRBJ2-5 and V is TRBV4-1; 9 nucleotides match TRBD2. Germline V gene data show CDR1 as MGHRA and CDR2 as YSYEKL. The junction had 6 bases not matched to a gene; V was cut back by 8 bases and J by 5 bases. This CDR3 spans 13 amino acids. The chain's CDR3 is CASRGRAGETQYF. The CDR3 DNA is TGCGCCAGCCGCGGGAGGGCCGGCGAGACCCAGTACTTC.

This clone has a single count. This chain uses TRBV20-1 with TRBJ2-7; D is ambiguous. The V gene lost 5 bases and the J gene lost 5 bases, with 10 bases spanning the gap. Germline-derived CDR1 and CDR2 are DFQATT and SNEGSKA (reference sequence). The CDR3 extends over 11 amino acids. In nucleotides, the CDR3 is TGCAGTGCTTACTCGATAGACGAGCAGTACTTC. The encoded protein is CSAYSIDEQYF.

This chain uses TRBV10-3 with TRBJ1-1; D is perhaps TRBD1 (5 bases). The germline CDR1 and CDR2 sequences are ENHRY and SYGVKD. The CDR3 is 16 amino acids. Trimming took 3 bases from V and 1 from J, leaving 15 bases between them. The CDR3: CAISDYGRGSNTEAFF. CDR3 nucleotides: TGTGCCATCAGTGATTATGGTAGGGGATCGAACACTGAAGCTTTCTTT.

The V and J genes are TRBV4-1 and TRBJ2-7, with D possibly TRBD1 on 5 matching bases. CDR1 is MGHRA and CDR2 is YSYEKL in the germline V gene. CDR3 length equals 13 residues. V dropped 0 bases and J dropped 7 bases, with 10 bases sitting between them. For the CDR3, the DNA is TGCGCCAGCAGCCAAGACAGGGATTGGGAGCAGTACTTC. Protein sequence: CASSQDRDWEQYF.

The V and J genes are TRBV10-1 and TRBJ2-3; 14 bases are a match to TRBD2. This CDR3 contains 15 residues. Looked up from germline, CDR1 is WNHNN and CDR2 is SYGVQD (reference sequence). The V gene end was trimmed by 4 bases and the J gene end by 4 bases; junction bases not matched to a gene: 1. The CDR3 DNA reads TGCGCCAGCAGTGGACTAGCGGGAGGGTCAGATACGCAGTATTTT. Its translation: CASSGLAGGSDTQYF.

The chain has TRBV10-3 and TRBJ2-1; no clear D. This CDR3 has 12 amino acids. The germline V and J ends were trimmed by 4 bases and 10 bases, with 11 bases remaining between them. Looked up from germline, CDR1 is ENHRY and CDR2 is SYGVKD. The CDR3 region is CAISVSDGEQFF. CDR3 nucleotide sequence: TGTGCCATCAGTGTAAGCGACGGGGAGCAGTTCTTC.

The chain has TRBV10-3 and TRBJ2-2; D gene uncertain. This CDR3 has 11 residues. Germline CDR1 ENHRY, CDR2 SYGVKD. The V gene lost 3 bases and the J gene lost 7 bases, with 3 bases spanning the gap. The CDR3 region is CAISELGELFF. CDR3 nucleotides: TGTGCCATCAGTGAACTCGGGGAGCTGTTTTTT.

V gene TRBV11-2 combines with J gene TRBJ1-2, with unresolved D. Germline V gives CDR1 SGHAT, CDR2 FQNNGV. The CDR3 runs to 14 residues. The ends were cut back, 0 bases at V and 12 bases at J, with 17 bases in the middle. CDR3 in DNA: TGTGCCAGCAGCTTAGATGGGTGGGCAGCCCGAGACACCTTC. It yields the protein CASSLDGWAARDTF.

The CDR3 is CASTLNSGNIQYF. Written as DNA, the CDR3 is TGTGCCAGCACGCTTAATAGCGGAAACATTCAGTACTTC. J is TRBJ2-4 and V is TRBV5-4; D possibly corresponds to TRBD2 (6 bases). CDR3 length: 13 residues. Germline values: CDR1 SGHNT, CDR2 YYREEE (reference sequence). Trimming removed 6 bases at V and 6 bases at J, with 13 bases between.

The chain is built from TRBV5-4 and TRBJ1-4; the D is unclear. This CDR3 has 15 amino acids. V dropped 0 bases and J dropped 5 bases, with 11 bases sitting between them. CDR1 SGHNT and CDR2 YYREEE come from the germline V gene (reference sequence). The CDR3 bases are TGTGCCAGCAGCTTGGAACCAGCCCCCAATGAAAAACTGTTTTTT. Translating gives CASSLEPAPNEKLFF.

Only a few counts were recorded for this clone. As DNA, the CDR3 is TGTGCCAGCGGATGGTTTGGAAAACTGTTTTTT. This sequence encodes CASGWFGKLFF. The chain has TRBV12-3 or TRBV12-4 and TRBJ1-4; unclear D gene. This CDR3 region has 11 residues. V lost 8 bases and J 10 bases, leaving 11 bases between the germline ends.

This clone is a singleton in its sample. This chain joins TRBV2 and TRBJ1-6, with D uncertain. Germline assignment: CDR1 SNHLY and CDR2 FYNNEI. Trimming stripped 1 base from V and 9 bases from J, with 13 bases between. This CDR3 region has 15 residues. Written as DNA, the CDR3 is TGTGCCAGCAGTGAAGTGGCCGGCCTTAGTTCACCCCTCCACTTT. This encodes CASSEVAGLSSPLHF. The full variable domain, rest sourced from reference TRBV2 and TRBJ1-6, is EPEVTQTPSHQVTQMGQEVILRCVPISNHLYFYWYRQILGQKVEFLVSFYNNEISEKSEIFDDQFSVERPDGSNFTLKIRSTKLEDSAMYFCASSEVAGLSSPLHFGNGTRLTVT.

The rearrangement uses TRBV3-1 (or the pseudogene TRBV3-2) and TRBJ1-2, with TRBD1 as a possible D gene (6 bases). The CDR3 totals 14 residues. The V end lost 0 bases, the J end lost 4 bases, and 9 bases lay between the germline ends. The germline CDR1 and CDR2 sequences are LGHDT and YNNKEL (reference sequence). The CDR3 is CASSQEQGSYGYTF. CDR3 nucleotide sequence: TGTGCCAGCAGCCAAGAGCAGGGGAGCTATGGCTACACCTTC.